This TCR beta chain was captured in a study of OX40 agonist ivuxolimab in advanced cancers. The V end was cut by 0 bases, the J end by 3 bases, with 12 bases between. Looked up from germline, CDR1 is SQVTM and CDR2 is ANQGSEA. The CDR3 runs to 15 residues. The study, taken as a whole, reports: Expanded peripheral T-cell antigen specificity went undetermined. In general, CD8+ T cells held more expanded clones than CD4+ did, on average.

Generated by immunoSEQ multiplex PCR, the TCRdb table keeps only in-frame clones and is missing some. Here the sample spans some 76,000 clones, more than 85% being singletons. Of note for this clone: Its specificity is not known.

Sample: CD4+ or CD8+ T cells sorted from blood, taken in a trial of the OX40 agonist ivuxolimab. The chain uses TRBV29-1 and TRBJ2-1, with D perhaps matching TRBD2 (5 bases). The clonotype comes from an adult with an advanced solid tumor such as melanoma, head and neck, liver or kidney cancer. CDR3 sequence: CSVEDPRGVYNEQFF. The CDR3 DNA sequence: TGCAGCGTTGAAGACCCCCGGGGTGTCTACAATGAGCAGTTCTTC.